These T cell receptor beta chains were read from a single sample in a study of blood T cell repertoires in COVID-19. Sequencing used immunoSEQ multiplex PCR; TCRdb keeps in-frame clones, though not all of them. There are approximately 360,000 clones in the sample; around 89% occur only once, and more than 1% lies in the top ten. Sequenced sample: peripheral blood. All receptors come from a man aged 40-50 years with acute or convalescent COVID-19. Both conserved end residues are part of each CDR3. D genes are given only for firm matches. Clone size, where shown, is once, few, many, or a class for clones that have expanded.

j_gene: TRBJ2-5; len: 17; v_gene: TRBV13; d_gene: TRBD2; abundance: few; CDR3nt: TGTGCCAGCAGCTTAGTGGGACTAGCGGGGGGCTCGGAGACCCAGTACTTC; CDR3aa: CASSLVGLAGGSETQYF
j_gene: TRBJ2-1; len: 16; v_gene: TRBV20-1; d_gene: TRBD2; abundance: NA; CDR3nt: TGCAGTGCTAGTTCGGAGTTACGGGGGGGATACAATGAGCAGTTCTTC; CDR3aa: CSASSELRGGYNEQFF
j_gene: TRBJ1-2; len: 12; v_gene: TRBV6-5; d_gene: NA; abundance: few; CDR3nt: TGTGCCAGCAGTCCCCAGGGGTACGGCTACACCTTC; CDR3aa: CASSPQGYGYTF
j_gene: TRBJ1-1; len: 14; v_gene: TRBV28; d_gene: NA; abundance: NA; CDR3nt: TGTGCCAGCAGTTTATACTACGCCGGCACTGAAGCTTTCTTT; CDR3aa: CASSLYYAGTEAFF
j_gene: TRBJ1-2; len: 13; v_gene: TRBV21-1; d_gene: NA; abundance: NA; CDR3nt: TGTGCCAGCAGCACGACCTTCGGGTATGGCTACACCTTC; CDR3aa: CASSTTFGYGYTF
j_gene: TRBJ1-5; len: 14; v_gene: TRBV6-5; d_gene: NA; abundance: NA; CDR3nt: TGTGCCAGCAGTAGCGGGGCGGACAATCAGCCCCAGCATTTT; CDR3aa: CASSSGADNQPQHF
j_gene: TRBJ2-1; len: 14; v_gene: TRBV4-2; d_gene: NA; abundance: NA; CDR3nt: TGTGCCAGCAGCCCACATCCGGGTTACAATGAGCAGTTCTTC; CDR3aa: CASSPHPGYNEQFF
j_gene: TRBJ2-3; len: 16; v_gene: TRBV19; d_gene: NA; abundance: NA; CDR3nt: TGTGCCAGTAGTACCCTCCGGGACTCCAACACAGATACGCAGTATTTT; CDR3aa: CASSTLRDSNTDTQYF
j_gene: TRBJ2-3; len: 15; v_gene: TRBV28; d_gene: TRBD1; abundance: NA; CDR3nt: TGTGCCAGCAGTCCCGACAGGGCTCGGACAGATACGCAGTATTTT; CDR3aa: CASSPDRARTDTQYF
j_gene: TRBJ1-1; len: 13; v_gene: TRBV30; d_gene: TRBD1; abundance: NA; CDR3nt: TGTGCCTGGAGGGGACAGGGATTCCCTGAAGCTTTCTTT; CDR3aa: CAWRGQGFPEAFF
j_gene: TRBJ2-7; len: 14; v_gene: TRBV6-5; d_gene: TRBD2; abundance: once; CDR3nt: TGTGCCACCCAATGGACTAGCGGGGCCTACGAGCAGTACTTC; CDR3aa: CATQWTSGAYEQYF
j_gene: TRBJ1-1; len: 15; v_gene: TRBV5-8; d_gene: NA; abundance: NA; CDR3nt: TGTGCCAGCAGCTTGGTCGGATCCCTGAGGACTGAAGCTTTCTTT; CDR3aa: CASSLVGSLRTEAFF
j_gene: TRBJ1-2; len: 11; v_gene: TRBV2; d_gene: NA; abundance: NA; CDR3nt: TGTGCCAGCTCCAGGGTTGCTGGCTACACCTTC; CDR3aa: CASSRVAGYTF
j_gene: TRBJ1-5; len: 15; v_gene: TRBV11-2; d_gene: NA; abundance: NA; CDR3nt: TGTGCCAGCAGCTTCACAGGTACATCCCCTGAGCCCCAGCATTTT; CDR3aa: CASSFTGTSPEPQHF
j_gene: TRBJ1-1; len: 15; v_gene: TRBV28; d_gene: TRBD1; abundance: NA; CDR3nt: TGTGCCAGCAGCTCCCCAGGGGGCTCGGGGACTGAAGCTTTCTTT; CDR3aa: CASSSPGGSGTEAFF
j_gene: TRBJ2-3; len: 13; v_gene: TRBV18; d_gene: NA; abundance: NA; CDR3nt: TGTGCCAGCTCACTTACGCGTCCAGATACGCAGTATTTT; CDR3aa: CASSLTRPDTQYF
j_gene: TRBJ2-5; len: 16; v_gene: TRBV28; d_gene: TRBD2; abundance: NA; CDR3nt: TGTGCCAGCAGTTTCCCCGGACTAGCGGTGAAAGAGACCCAGTACTTC; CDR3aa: CASSFPGLAVKETQYF
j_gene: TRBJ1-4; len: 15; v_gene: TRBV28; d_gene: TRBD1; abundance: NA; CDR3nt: TGTGCCAGCAACGGAGGGGGCCAAGATAATGAAAAACTGTTTTTT; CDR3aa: CASNGGGQDNEKLFF
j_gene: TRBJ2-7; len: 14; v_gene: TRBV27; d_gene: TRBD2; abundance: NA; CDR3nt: TGTGCCAGCGACTTAGCGGGGGGGATCTACGAGCAGTACTTC; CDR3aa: CASDLAGGIYEQYF
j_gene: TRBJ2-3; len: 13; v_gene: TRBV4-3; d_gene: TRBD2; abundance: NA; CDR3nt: TGCGCCAGCAGCCAGGATAGCGGGAGAACGCAGTATTTT; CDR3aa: CASSQDSGRTQYF
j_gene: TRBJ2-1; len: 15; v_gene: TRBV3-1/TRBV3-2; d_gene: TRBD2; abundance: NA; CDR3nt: TGTGCCAGCAGCCAAGATTCCGCTAGCGGGAGGGAACAGTTCTTC; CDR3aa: CASSQDSASGREQFF
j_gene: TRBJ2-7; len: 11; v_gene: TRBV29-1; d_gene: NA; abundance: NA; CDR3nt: TGCAGCGCAGGATCACAGGGAGAGCAGTACTTC; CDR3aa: CSAGSQGEQYF
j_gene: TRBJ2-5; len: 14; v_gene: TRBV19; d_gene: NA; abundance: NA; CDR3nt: TGTGCCAGTACGAAGACTGCTCTCGGAGAGACCCAGTACTTC; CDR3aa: CASTKTALGETQYF
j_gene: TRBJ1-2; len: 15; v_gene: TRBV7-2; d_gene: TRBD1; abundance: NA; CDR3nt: TGTGCCAGCAGCGTACCGGGACAGGTGAACTATGGCTACACCTTC; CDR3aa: CASSVPGQVNYGYTF
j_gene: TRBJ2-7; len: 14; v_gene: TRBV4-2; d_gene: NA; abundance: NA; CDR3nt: TGTGCCAGCAGCCAGATTGCGTCCTCCTACGAGCAGTACTTC; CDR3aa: CASSQIASSYEQYF
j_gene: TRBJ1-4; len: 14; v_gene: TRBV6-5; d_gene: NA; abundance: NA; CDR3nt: TGTGCCAGCTACTTGACAGGCCGAGGGGAAAAACTGTTTTTT; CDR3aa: CASYLTGRGEKLFF
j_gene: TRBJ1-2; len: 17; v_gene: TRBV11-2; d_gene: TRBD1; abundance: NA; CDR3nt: TGTGCCAGCAGCCAATTGGAGGGACACAGGGGAATATTCAGCTACACCTTC; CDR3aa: CASSQLEGHRGIFSYTF
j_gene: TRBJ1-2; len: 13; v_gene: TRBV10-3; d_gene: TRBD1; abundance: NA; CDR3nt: TGTGCCATCACCCGAGAGGGGGCGGATGGCTACACCTTC; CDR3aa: CAITREGADGYTF
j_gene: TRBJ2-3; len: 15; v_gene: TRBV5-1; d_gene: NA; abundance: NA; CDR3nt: TGCGCCAGCAGCTTGGATAGTTCTAGCACAGATACGCAGTATTTT; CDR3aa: CASSLDSSSTDTQYF
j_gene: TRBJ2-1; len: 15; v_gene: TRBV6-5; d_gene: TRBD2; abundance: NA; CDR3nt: TGTGCCAGCACCTTGACTAGCGGGGCCTACAATGAGCAGTTCTTC; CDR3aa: CASTLTSGAYNEQFF
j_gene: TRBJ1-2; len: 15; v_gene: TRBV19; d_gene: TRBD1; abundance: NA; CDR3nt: TGTGCCAGTAGTATCTACAGGGGTCGGGACTATGGCTACACCTTC; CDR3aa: CASSIYRGRDYGYTF
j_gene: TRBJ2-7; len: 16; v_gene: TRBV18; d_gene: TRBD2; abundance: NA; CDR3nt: TGTGCCAGCTCACCTCCGGGTGGCGGGAGGGCCATTGAGCAGTACTTC; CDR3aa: CASSPPGGGRAIEQYF
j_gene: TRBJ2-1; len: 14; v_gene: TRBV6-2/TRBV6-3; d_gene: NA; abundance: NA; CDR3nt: TGTGCCAGCAGTGACGACAGGATAAACAATGAGCAGTTCTTC; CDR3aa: CASSDDRINNEQFF
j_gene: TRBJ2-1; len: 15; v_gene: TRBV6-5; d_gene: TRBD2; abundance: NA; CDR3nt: TGTGCCAGCAGGGTGGCTAGCGGAGATTACAATGAGCAGTTCTTC; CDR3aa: CASRVASGDYNEQFF
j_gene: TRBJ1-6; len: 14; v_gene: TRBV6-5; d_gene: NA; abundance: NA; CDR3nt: TGTGCCAGCAGTTACGGGCCATTTAATTCACCCCTCCACTTT; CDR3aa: CASSYGPFNSPLHF
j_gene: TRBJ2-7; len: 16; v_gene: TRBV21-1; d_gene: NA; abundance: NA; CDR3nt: TGTGCCAGCAGCCGGACTAGCGGGGGATGTGGGCACGAGCAGTACTTC; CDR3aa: CASSRTSGGCGHEQYF
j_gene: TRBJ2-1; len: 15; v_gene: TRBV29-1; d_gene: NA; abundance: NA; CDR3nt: TGCAGCACACACGCGGGGGCAGGGGGCTCGGATGAGCAGTTCTTC; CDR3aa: CSTHAGAGGSDEQFF
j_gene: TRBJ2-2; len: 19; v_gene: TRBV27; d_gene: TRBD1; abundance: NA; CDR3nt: TGTGCCAGCAGTCCACTATCCGGGACAGGGCTTTCGAACACCGGGGAGCTGTTTTTT; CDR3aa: CASSPLSGTGLSNTGELFF
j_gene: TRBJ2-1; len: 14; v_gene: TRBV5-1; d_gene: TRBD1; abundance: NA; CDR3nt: TGCGCCAGCAGCGAGGGGGCGCGCTATTATGAGCAGTTCTTC; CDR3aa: CASSEGARYYEQFF
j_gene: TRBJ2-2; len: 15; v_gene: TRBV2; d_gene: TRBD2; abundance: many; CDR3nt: TGTGCCAGCCAAGGACTAGCGGGAGGGCCCGGGGAGCTGTTTTTT; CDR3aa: CASQGLAGGPGELFF
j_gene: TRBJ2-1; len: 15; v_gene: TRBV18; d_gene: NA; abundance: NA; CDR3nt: TGTGCCAGCTCACTTAAACCGGACACCTACAATGAGCAGTTCTTC; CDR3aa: CASSLKPDTYNEQFF
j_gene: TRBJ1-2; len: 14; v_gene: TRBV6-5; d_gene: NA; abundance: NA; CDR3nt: TGTGCCAGCAGTTACGGGGCGCCTCAATATGGCTACACCTTC; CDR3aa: CASSYGAPQYGYTF
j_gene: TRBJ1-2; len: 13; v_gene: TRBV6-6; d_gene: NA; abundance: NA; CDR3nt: TGTGCCAGCAGTTACCTGAGCCAGACAATGAATACCTTC; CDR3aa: CASSYLSQTMNTF